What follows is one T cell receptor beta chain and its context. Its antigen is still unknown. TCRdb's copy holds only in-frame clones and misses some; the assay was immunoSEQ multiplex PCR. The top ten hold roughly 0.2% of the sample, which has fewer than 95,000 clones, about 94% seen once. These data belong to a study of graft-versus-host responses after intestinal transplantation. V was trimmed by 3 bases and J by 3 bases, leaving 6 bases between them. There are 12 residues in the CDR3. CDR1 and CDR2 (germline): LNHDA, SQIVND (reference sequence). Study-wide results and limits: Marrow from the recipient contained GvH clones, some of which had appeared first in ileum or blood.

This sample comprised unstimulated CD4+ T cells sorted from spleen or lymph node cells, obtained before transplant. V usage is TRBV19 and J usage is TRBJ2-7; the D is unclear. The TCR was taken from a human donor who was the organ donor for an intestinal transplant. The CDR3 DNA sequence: TGTGCCAGTAGTATGCCCGGCTACGAGCAGTACTTC. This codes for CASSMPGYEQYF.